A selection of T cell receptor beta chains follows, all from one sample in a study of blood T cell repertoires in COVID-19. Data came from immunoSEQ multiplex PCR; TCRdb stores just in-frame clones and leaves some out. The table has 120,000 or so clones, roughly 80% seen once. Material for sequencing was peripheral blood. All receptors come from a man between 65 and 85 years old with acute or convalescent COVID-19. CDR3s include the opening cysteine and the closing phenylalanine or tryptophan. Fields, in order: V gene, D gene, clone size, J gene, CDR3 length, CDR3 DNA, CDR3 protein. D genes are given only for firm matches. Expanded clones are given a class, and other clones once, few, many or no size at all.

V: TRBV5-1
D: TRBD1
size: -
J: TRBJ1-1
length: 17
DNA: TGCGCCAGCAGCTTCGGGACAGCACCCTCCATGAACACTGAAGCTTTCTTT
CDR3: CASSFGTAPSMNTEAFF

V: TRBV6-5
D: -
size: -
J: TRBJ2-3
length: 13
DNA: TGTGCCAGCAGTTATTGGCGCACAGATACGCAGTATTTT
CDR3: CASSYWRTDTQYF

V: TRBV19
D: -
size: -
J: TRBJ1-1
length: 11
DNA: TGTGCCAGTAGCGCAGGGGTGTGGGCTTTCTTT
CDR3: CASSAGVWAFF

V: TRBV3-1/TRBV3-2
D: TRBD1
size: -
J: TRBJ1-1
length: 15
DNA: TGTGCCAGCAGCCTCGTCGGACAGGTGGGAACTGAAGCTTTCTTT
CDR3: CASSLVGQVGTEAFF

V: TRBV4-2
D: -
size: few
J: TRBJ1-2
length: 13
DNA: TGTGCCAGCAGCCAAATCCTCCACTCGGGCTACACCTTC
CDR3: CASSQILHSGYTF

V: TRBV5-6
D: -
size: -
J: TRBJ1-4
length: 15
DNA: TGTGCCAGCAGTTTGAGGGGGTTCGCTAATGAAAAACTGTTTTTT
CDR3: CASSLRGFANEKLFF

V: TRBV7-2
D: TRBD2
size: -
J: TRBJ2-3
length: 16
DNA: TGTGCCAGCAGCCTAGAGGCGGGGGGTGTGCCAGATACGCAGTATTTT
CDR3: CASSLEAGGVPDTQYF

V: TRBV10-1
D: -
size: -
J: TRBJ2-3
length: 14
DNA: TGCGCCAGCAGTGAGGGCAGGCTCACAGATACGCAGTATTTT
CDR3: CASSEGRLTDTQYF

V: TRBV4-1
D: TRBD1
size: -
J: TRBJ1-5
length: 16
DNA: TGCGCCAGCAGCCAAACCAGGGGGAATAATCTTCAGCCCCAGCATTTT
CDR3: CASSQTRGNNLQPQHF

V: TRBV28
D: TRBD2
size: -
J: TRBJ2-7
length: 15
DNA: TGTGCCAGCAGTGGGACTAGCGGGGGCTTCTACGAGCAGTACTTC
CDR3: CASSGTSGGFYEQYF

V: TRBV5-1
D: -
size: -
J: TRBJ1-1
length: 15
DNA: TGCGCCAGCAGCTTGGCCTGGGGAGGGGACACTGAAGCTTTCTTT
CDR3: CASSLAWGGDTEAFF

V: TRBV2
D: -
size: -
J: TRBJ1-3
length: 13
DNA: TGTGCCAGCAGAAATGCGGAAGGAAACACCATATATTTT
CDR3: CASRNAEGNTIYF

V: TRBV19
D: TRBD1
size: -
J: TRBJ1-2
length: 16
DNA: TGTGCCAGTAACCCCGACGGGACAGGGCGGACCTATGGCTACACCTTC
CDR3: CASNPDGTGRTYGYTF

V: TRBV19
D: -
size: -
J: TRBJ1-4
length: 15
DNA: TGTGCCAGTAACGAAAACAGGGCAACTAATGAAAAACTGTTTTTT
CDR3: CASNENRATNEKLFF

V: TRBV5-8
D: TRBD1
size: -
J: TRBJ1-1
length: 14
DNA: TGTGCCAGCAGCCCGCCCGGGACAGGGGTTAGAGCTTTCTTT
CDR3: CASSPPGTGVRAFF

V: TRBV19
D: -
size: -
J: TRBJ1-4
length: 14
DNA: TGTGCCAGTGGGAAAAGGACAGCGAATGAAAAACTGTTTTTT
CDR3: CASGKRTANEKLFF

V: TRBV7-9
D: -
size: -
J: TRBJ1-1
length: 13
DNA: TGTGCCAGCAGCCAGGGCCCTGTAGCTGAAGCTTTCTTT
CDR3: CASSQGPVAEAFF

V: TRBV10-3
D: -
size: -
J: TRBJ1-3
length: 14
DNA: TGTGCCATCAGGTCAGGGGTGGTCGGAAACACCATATATTTT
CDR3: CAIRSGVVGNTIYF

V: TRBV9
D: TRBD1
size: once
J: TRBJ1-2
length: 14
DNA: TGTGCCAGCAGCGTCCCAGGGGGCGCAGGGGGCTACACCTTC
CDR3: CASSVPGGAGGYTF

V: TRBV3-1/TRBV3-2
D: TRBD1
size: -
J: TRBJ1-4
length: 15
DNA: TGTGCCAGCAGCCAAGGTCCGGGACAGGGGACAAAACTGTTTTTT
CDR3: CASSQGPGQGTKLFF

V: TRBV5-1
D: TRBD1
size: -
J: TRBJ1-6
length: 13
DNA: TGCGCCAGCAGCTGGGGACAGGGGACACCCCTCCACTTT
CDR3: CASSWGQGTPLHF

V: TRBV5-1
D: -
size: -
J: TRBJ1-1
length: 15
DNA: TGCGCCAGCAGCTTGGAAAGACACGGTTACACTGAAGCTTTCTTT
CDR3: CASSLERHGYTEAFF

V: TRBV4-1
D: -
size: -
J: TRBJ1-4
length: 13
DNA: TGCGCCAGCAGCCCCCAAGCAAATGAAAAACTGTTTTTT
CDR3: CASSPQANEKLFF

V: TRBV5-1
D: -
size: -
J: TRBJ2-5
length: 13
DNA: TGCGCCAGCAGCCCACGACCAGGGGAGACCCAGTACTTC
CDR3: CASSPRPGETQYF

V: TRBV10-2
D: TRBD2
size: few
J: TRBJ2-2
length: 14
DNA: TGCGCCAGCAGCGACCGGGGGGGCCCCAGGGAGCTGTTTTTT
CDR3: CASSDRGGPRELFF

V: TRBV7-3
D: -
size: -
J: TRBJ2-3
length: 14
DNA: TGTGCCAGCAGCTCCGGTCTAGCCACAGATACGCAGTATTTT
CDR3: CASSSGLATDTQYF

V: TRBV27
D: TRBD1
size: -
J: TRBJ2-2
length: 14
DNA: TGTGCCAGCAGTTTAGACAGGGAGACCGGGGAGCTGTTTTTT
CDR3: CASSLDRETGELFF